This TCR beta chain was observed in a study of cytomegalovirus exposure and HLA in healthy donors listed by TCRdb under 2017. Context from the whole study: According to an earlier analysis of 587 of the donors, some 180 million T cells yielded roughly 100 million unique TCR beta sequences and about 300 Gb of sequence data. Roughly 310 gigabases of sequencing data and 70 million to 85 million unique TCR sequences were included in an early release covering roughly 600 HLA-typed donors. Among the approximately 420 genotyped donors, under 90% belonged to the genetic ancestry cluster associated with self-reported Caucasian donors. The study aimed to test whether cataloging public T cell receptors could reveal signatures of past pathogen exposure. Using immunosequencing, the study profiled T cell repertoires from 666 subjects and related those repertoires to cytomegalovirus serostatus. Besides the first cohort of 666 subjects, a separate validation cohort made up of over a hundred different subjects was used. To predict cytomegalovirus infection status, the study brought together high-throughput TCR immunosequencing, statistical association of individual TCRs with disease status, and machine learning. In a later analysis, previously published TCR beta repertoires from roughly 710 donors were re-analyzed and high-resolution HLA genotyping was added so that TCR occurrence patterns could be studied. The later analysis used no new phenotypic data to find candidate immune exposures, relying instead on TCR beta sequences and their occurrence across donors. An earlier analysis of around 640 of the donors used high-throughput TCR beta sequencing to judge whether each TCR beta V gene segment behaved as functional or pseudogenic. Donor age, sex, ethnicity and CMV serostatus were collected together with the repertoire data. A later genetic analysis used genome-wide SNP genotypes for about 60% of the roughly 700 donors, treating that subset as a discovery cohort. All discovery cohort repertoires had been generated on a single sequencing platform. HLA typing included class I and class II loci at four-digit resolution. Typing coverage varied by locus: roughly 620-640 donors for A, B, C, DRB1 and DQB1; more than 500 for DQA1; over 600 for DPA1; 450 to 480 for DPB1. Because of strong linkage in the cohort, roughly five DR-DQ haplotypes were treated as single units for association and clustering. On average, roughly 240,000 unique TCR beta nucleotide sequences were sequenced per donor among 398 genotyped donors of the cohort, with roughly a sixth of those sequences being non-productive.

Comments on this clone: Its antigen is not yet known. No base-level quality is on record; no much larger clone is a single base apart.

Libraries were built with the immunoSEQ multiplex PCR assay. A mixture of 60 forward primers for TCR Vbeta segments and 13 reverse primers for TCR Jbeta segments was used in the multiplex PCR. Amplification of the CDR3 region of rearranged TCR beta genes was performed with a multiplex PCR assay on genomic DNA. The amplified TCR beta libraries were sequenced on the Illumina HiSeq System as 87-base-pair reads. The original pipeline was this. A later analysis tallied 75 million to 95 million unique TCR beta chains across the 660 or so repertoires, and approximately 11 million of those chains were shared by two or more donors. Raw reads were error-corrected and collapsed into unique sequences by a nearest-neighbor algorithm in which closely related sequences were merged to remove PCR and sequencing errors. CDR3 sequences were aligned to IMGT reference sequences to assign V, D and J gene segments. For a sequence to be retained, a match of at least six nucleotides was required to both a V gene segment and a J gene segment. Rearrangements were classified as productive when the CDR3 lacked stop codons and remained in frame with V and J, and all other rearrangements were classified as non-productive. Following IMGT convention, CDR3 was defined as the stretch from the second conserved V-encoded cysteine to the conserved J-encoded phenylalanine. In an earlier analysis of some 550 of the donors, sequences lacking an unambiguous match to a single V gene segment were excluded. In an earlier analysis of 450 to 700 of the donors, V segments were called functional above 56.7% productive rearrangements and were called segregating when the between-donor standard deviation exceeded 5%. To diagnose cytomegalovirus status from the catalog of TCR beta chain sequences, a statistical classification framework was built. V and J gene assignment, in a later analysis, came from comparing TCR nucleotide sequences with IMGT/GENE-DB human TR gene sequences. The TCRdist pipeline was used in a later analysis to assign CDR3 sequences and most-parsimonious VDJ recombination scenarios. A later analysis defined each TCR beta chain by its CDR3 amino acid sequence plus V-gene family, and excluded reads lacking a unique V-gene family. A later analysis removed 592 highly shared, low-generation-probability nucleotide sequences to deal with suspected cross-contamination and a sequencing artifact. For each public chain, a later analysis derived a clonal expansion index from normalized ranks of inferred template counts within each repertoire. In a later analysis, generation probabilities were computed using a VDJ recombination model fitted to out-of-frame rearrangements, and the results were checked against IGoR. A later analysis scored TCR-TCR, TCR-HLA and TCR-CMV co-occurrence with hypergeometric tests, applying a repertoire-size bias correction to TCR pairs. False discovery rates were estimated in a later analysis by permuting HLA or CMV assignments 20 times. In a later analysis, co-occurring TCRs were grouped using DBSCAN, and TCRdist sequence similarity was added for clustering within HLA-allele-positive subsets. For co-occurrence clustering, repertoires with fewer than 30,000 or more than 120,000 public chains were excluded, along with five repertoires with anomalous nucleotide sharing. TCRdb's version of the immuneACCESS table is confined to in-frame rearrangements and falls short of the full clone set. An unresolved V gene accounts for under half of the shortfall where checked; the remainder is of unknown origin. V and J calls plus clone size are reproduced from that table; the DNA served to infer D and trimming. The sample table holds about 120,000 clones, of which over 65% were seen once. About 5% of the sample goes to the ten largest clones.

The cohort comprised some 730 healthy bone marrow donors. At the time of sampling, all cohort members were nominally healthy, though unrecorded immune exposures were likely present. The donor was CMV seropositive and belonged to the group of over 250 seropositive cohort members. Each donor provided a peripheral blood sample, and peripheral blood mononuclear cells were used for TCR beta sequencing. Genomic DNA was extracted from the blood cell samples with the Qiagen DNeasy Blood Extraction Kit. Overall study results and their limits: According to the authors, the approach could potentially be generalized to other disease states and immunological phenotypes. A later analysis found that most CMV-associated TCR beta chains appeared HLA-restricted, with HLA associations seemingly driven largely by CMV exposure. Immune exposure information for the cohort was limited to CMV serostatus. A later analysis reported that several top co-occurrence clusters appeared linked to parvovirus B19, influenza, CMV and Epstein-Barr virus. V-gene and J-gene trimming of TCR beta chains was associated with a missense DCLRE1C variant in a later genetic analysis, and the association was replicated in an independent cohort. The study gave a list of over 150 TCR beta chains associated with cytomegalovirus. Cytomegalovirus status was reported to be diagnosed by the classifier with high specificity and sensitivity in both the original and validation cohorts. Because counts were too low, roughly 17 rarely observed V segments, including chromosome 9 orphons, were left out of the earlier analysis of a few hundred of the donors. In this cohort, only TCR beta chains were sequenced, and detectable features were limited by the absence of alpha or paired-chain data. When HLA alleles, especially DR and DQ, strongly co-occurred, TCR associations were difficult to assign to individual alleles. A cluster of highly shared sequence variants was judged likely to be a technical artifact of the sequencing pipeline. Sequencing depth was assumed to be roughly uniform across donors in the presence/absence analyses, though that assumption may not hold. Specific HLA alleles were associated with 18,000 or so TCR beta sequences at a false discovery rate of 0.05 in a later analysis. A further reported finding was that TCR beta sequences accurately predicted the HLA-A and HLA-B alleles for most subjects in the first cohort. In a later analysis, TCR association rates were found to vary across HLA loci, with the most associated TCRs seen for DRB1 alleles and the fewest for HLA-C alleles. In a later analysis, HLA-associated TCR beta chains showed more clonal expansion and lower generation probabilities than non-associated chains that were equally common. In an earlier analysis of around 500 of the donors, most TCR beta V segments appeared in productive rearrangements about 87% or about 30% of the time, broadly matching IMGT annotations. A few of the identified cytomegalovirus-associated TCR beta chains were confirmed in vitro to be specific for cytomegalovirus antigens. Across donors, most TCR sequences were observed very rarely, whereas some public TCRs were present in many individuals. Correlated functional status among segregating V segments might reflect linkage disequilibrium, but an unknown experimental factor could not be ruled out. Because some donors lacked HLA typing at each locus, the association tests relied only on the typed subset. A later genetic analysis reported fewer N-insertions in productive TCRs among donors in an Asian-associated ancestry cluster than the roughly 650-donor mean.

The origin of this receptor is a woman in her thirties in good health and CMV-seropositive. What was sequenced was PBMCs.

The base sequence is TGTGCCAGCAGCGCCCGAGGGAGCTCCTACGAGCAGTACTTC. It codes for CASSARGSSYEQYF. The receptor chain draws on TRBV7-3 and TRBJ2-7; D gene: possibly TRBD2, on 5 matching bases. CDR1 is given as SGHTA and CDR2 as FQGTGA, both from the germline V gene. The V end loses 5 bases and the J end loses 0 bases, and a stretch of 11 bases separates them. Counted from cysteine to phenylalanine, this CDR3 has 14 amino acids. The CDR3 DNA has 42 bases and is translated from base 1.